This entry lists 8 T cell receptor beta chains sequenced from one sample in a study of PD-1 blockade in classical Hodgkin lymphoma. Data came from immunoSEQ multiplex PCR; TCRdb stores just in-frame clones and leaves some out. The sample has around 20,000 clones, 80% seen once; the top ten hold 7.2%. Time point in this sample: cycle 4 day 1 (C4D1), after about 6 weeks of nivolumab. There was relapse after autologous stem cell transplantation in every patient, and there was variation in brentuximab vedotin exposure. This material consisted of peripheral blood mononuclear cells (PBMCs), taken before the fourth cycle of nivolumab. All receptors come from a human donor with classical Hodgkin lymphoma.

This clone is classed as medium-sized. Other DNA sequences in the sample encode the same CDR3. Written as DNA, the CDR3 is TGTGCCAGCAGTTCAAGCTCCTACGAGCAGTACTTC. Its translation is CASSSSSYEQYF. The chain recombines TRBV27 with TRBJ2-7, with D unresolved. Germline CDR1 and CDR2: MNHEY and SMNVEV (reference sequence). The CDR3 consists of 12 residues. Deletions cut 4 bases from V and 0 bases from J, with 4 bases between.

The chain joins TRBV6-5 to TRBJ1-1; tentatively, D is TRBD1 (5 bases). The CDR3 is made up of 15 amino acids. V lost 2 bases to trimming and J lost 0 bases, with 10 bases between them. Germline V gene lookup returns CDR1 MNHEY and CDR2 SVGAGI. The CDR3 DNA follows: TGTGCCAGCAGTTACCAAATACAGGTGAACACTGAAGCTTTCTTT. Residues: CASSYQIQVNTEAFF.

The V call is TRBV11-1, the J call TRBJ2-5; 8 positions agree with TRBD1. J was trimmed by 7 bases and V by 5 bases; bases with no gene match: 15. Germline CDR1 is SGHAT and CDR2 is FQDESV (reference sequence). The CDR3 loop spans 16 amino acids. CDR3 in amino acids: CASSTSGQVPLGTQYF. Written as DNA, the CDR3 is TGTGCCAGCAGCACCTCGGGACAGGTCCCTTTGGGGACCCAGTACTTC.

This clone came up a few times. The chain links TRBV21-1 to TRBJ2-5; the D segment call TRBD1 is taken from the table without a DNA check. TRBV21-1 corresponds to a pseudogene. The length of the CDR3 is 13 residues. The CDR3 DNA is TGTGCCAGCAGCCCGACAGGGGCAGAGACCCAGTACTTC. It specifies CASSPTGAETQYF.

This chain joins TRBV7-2 and TRBJ2-7, with a tentative D call TRBD2 (7 bases). V was clipped by 2 bases and J by 3 bases, with 11 bases between them. The CDR3 consists of 14 residues. Germline-derived CDR1 and CDR2 are SGHTA and FQGNSA. The CDR3 here is CASSLRGGSYEQYF. The CDR3 DNA reads TGTGCCAGCAGCTTAAGGGGGGGTAGCTACGAGCAGTACTTC.

The rearrangement links TRBV15 to TRBJ1-5; no reliable D call. From germline, CDR1 is LNHNV and CDR2 YYDKDF (reference sequence). This CDR3 region has 13 residues. V was pared by 5 bases and J by 6 bases, with 11 bases between. CDR3 DNA: TGTGCCACCAGCCCTGCAGTGGGTCAGCCCCAGCATTTT. Translation gives CATSPAVGQPQHF.

This clone was seen only once. The chain has TRBV5-4 and TRBJ2-2, with D possibly being TRBD2 (6 bases). The CDR3 is 15 amino acids. V shed 1 base and J shed 7 bases, with 14 bases lying between them. Germline V gives CDR1 SGHNT, CDR2 YYREEE (reference sequence). The CDR3 nucleotides read TGTGCCAGCAGCTTGCCCGGGAGTAAGGTCGGGGAGCTGTTTTTT. Translated, it gives CASSLPGSKVGELFF.

The chain recombines TRBV2 with TRBJ2-7; D may match TRBD1 or TRBD2 (5 bases each). The germline gives CDR1 SNHLY, CDR2 FYNNEI. The V and J ends lost 3 bases and 1 base respectively, with 10 bases between them. This CDR3 is built from 14 residues. The CDR3 sequence: CASSETGRSYEQYF. Here the CDR3 DNA reads TGTGCCAGCAGTGAGACGGGACGGTCCTACGAGCAGTACTTC. The entire variable domain, with the rest obtained from reference TRBV2 and TRBJ2-7, is as follows: EPEVTQTPSHQVTQMGQEVILRCVPISNHLYFYWYRQILGQKVEFLVSFYNNEISEKSEIFDDQFSVERPDGSNFTLKIRSTKLEDSAMYFCASSETGRSYEQYFGPGTRLTVT.